Listed below are T cell receptor beta chains from one sample, sequenced in a study of blood T cell repertoires in COVID-19. Sequencing was performed with immunoSEQ multiplex PCR; in TCRdb, only in-frame clones are kept and a portion is missing. There are 150,000 to 200,000 clones in the sample; roughly 87% occur only once, and roughly 1.5% lies in the top ten. Sequencing input: peripheral blood. These receptors all come from a woman aged 45 to 65 with acute or convalescent COVID-19. CDR3s include the opening cysteine and the closing phenylalanine or tryptophan. A D gene is named only where the DNA matches it firmly. Clone size, where shown, is once, few, many, or a class for clones that have expanded.

clone_size: -; v_call: TRBV7-2; j_call: TRBJ2-5; d_call: -; cdr3_nt: TGTGCCAGCAGCTTAGGTGGCTTACAAGAGACCCAGTACTTC; cdr3_aa: CASSLGGLQETQYF
clone_size: -; v_call: TRBV20-1; j_call: TRBJ2-1; d_call: -; cdr3_nt: TGCAGTGCTGGGCCCTACAATGAGCAGTTCTTC; cdr3_aa: CSAGPYNEQFF
clone_size: -; v_call: TRBV20-1; j_call: TRBJ1-3; d_call: TRBD1; cdr3_nt: TGCAGTGCTATTGAACAGGGGGCTGGAAACACCATATATTTT; cdr3_aa: CSAIEQGAGNTIYF
clone_size: -; v_call: TRBV6-5; j_call: TRBJ1-2; d_call: -; cdr3_nt: TGTGCCAGCAGTTACGAGGAGGCTTACCCTCCTCGCTACACCTTC; cdr3_aa: CASSYEEAYPPRYTF
clone_size: -; v_call: TRBV11-2; j_call: TRBJ1-2; d_call: -; cdr3_nt: TGTGCCAGCAGCCGAGACAGAAACTATGGCTACACCTTC; cdr3_aa: CASSRDRNYGYTF
clone_size: -; v_call: TRBV30; j_call: TRBJ1-2; d_call: TRBD1; cdr3_nt: TGTGCCTGGAGTAGGGACAGTCAGGGCTATGGCTACACCTTC; cdr3_aa: CAWSRDSQGYGYTF
clone_size: -; v_call: TRBV20-1; j_call: TRBJ1-4; d_call: -; cdr3_nt: TGCAGTGCTAGTACTCCAGGGGCCCTTGAAAAACTGTTTTTT; cdr3_aa: CSASTPGALEKLFF
clone_size: -; v_call: TRBV10-3; j_call: TRBJ1-5; d_call: TRBD1; cdr3_nt: TGTGCCACAACCGGGACAGGGCTCAATCAGCCCCAGCATTTT; cdr3_aa: CATTGTGLNQPQHF
clone_size: once; v_call: TRBV20-1; j_call: TRBJ1-2; d_call: -; cdr3_nt: TGCCGCGCGGAGGACTATGGCTACACCTTC; cdr3_aa: CRAEDYGYTF
clone_size: -; v_call: TRBV5-4; j_call: TRBJ2-7; d_call: -; cdr3_nt: TGTGCCAGCAGCTTACTCTCAGGGGCCCACGAGCAGTACTTC; cdr3_aa: CASSLLSGAHEQYF
clone_size: -; v_call: TRBV7-8; j_call: TRBJ1-2; d_call: -; cdr3_nt: TGTGCCAGCAGCCCCTCGAGACTTTATGGCTACACCTTC; cdr3_aa: CASSPSRLYGYTF
clone_size: -; v_call: TRBV9; j_call: TRBJ1-1; d_call: TRBD1; cdr3_nt: TGTGCCAGCAGTCTCAATCCGGGACAGCTTCACATGAACACTGAAGCTTTCTTT; cdr3_aa: CASSLNPGQLHMNTEAFF
clone_size: -; v_call: TRBV9; j_call: TRBJ2-1; d_call: -; cdr3_nt: TGTGCCAGCAGCCCTTCCGGGGGTGAGCAGTTCTTC; cdr3_aa: CASSPSGGEQFF
clone_size: -; v_call: TRBV30; j_call: TRBJ2-3; d_call: TRBD1; cdr3_nt: TGTGCCTGGAGAGACAGGGGACCATTAGATACGCAGTATTTT; cdr3_aa: CAWRDRGPLDTQYF
clone_size: -; v_call: TRBV20-1; j_call: TRBJ2-5; d_call: -; cdr3_nt: TGCAGTGCCGGGGTAGAGACCCAGTACTTC; cdr3_aa: CSAGVETQYF
clone_size: few; v_call: TRBV30; j_call: TRBJ1-1; d_call: -; cdr3_nt: TGTGCCTGGAGTGTGCTAGGGGAGGACACTGAAGCTTTCTTT; cdr3_aa: CAWSVLGEDTEAFF
clone_size: -; v_call: TRBV3-1/TRBV3-2; j_call: TRBJ2-7; d_call: TRBD2; cdr3_nt: TGTGCCAGCAGCCCCGGGACTAGCGGGCTAACCTACGAGCAGTACTTC; cdr3_aa: CASSPGTSGLTYEQYF
clone_size: -; v_call: TRBV5-5; j_call: TRBJ1-2; d_call: -; cdr3_nt: TGTGCCAGCAGCGCAAGCGGTTCTAACTATGGCTACACCTTC; cdr3_aa: CASSASGSNYGYTF